The present TCR beta chain was sequenced within a study of blood T cell repertoires in COVID-19. Across the study: From the United States, Italy and Spain came samples of acute and convalescent COVID-19.

Produced via immunoSEQ multiplex PCR; TCRdb's table is partial and in-frame only. The profile shows 130,000 to 150,000 clones, over 80% of them singletons. Germline CDR1 is SQVTM and CDR2 is ANQGSEA. The CDR3 has 13 residues. V lost 6 bases to trimming and J lost 7 bases, with 16 bases between them. Sequenced sample: peripheral blood. The sequence was obtained from a woman aged 40-49 years with active or convalescent COVID-19. This rearrangement joins TRBV29-1 to TRBJ1-5; no reliable D call. CDR3 amino acids: CSVATPGNQPQHF. The DNA of the CDR3 is TGCAGCGTAGCCACTCCGGGGAACCAGCCCCAGCATTTT.